This TCR beta chain came from a study of cytomegalovirus exposure and HLA in healthy donors. Study outcomes and limitations: Testing in vitro showed three CMV-associated chains specific for CMV antigens.

A word on this clone: The antigen remains undetermined.

V shed 4 bases and J 6 bases; nucleotides not matched to a gene: 7. Germline V lookup: CDR1 SGHRS, CDR2 YFSETQ. This CDR3 is built from 15 residues. It was with 60 Vbeta and 13 Jbeta primers that the PCR ran. The method was immunoSEQ multiplex PCR; TCRdb's version includes in-frame clones alone and lacks a portion of them. Of roughly 130,000 clones in the sample, 80% were seen once. The rearrangement links TRBV5-1 to TRBJ2-3; 11 nucleotides align to TRBD2. The clonotype was recovered from a man aged 35-49 years in good health and CMV-seronegative. Specimen: PBMCs. The CDR3 coding sequence is TGCGCCAGCAGCGCAACTAGCGGGAGTCGCGATACGCAGTATTTT. This sequence encodes CASSATSGSRDTQYF.